A selection of T cell receptor beta chains follows, all from one sample in a study of T-cell reconstitution after alpha-beta-depleted transplantation in children. TCRdb redid the calling of the PCR reads with MiXCR, one entry per CDR3 protein. The data show over 200,000 distinct CDR3 sequences, around 8.4% seen once. The sample was PBMCs, mostly from graft donor cells, taken 360 days after TCRalphabeta/CD19-depleted stem cell transplant. The receptors shown here come from a male patient aged 2 to 10 who had a stem cell transplant for acute myeloid leukemia, so the T cells may come from the graft donor. Both conserved end residues are part of each CDR3. D genes are given only for firm matches. Expanded clones get a size class; other rows say once, few or many, or leave the size out.

CASSGALGRGTDTQYF	TGTGCCAGCAGTGGCGCGTTGGGACGGGGAACAGATACGCAGTATTTT	many	TRBJ2-3	TRBV12-3/TRBV12-4	NA
CASSYRQNRIKETQYF	TGTGCCAGCAGTTACAGACAGAACCGGATAAAAGAGACCCAGTACTTC	many	TRBJ2-5	TRBV12-3/TRBV12-4	NA
CASGWTDTQYF	TGTGCTAGTGGTTGGACAGATACGCAGTATTTT	few	TRBJ2-3	TRBV12-5	NA
CASSPRGVRNQPQHF	TGTGCCAGCAGTCCTCGCGGCGTCCGCAATCAGCCCCAGCATTTT	few	TRBJ1-5	TRBV12-3/TRBV12-4	NA
CSVEGPGGGNEQFF	TGCAGCGTTGAAGGACCCGGAGGGGGGAATGAGCAGTTCTTC	few	TRBJ2-1	TRBV29-1	NA
CASSPGTGKNIQYF	TGTGCCAGCAGCCCCGGGACAGGGAAAAACATTCAGTACTTC	once	TRBJ2-4	TRBV7-6	TRBD1
CSARDRRGGFTDTQYF	TGCAGTGCTAGAGATCGACGCGGGGGGTTCACAGATACGCAGTATTTT	many	TRBJ2-3	TRBV20-1	TRBD2
CAWSVGREADEQYF	TGTGCCTGGAGTGTGGGTCGGGAGGCAGACGAGCAGTACTTC	few	TRBJ2-7	TRBV30	TRBD2
CSASSQGAIGPPLHF	TGCAGTGCTAGCTCACAGGGGGCGATTGGACCACCCCTCCACTTT	few	TRBJ1-6	TRBV20-1	TRBD1
CASTLGTGPYEQYF	TGTGCCAGCACCCTGGGGACAGGACCTTACGAGCAGTACTTC	many	TRBJ2-7	TRBV12-3/TRBV12-4	TRBD1
CASRTGYYGYTF	TGTGCCAGCAGGACAGGGTACTATGGCTACACCTTC	many	TRBJ1-2	TRBV12-3/TRBV12-4	TRBD1
CASSQRQGPNEKLFF	TGTGCCAGCAGCCAAAGACAGGGGCCTAATGAAAAACTGTTTTTT	few	TRBJ1-4	TRBV11-2	TRBD1
CASSFLTVSGELFF	TGTGCCAGCAGCTTTCTTACGGTTTCCGGGGAGCTGTTTTTT	NA	TRBJ2-2	TRBV5-8	NA
CATSRQGRGANVLTF	TGTGCCACCAGCAGACAAGGGCGGGGGGCCAACGTCCTGACTTTC	NA	TRBJ2-6	TRBV15	NA
CASSQDPLNSYGYTF	TGCGCCAGCAGCCAGGACCCTTTAAATTCCTATGGCTACACCTTC	many	TRBJ1-2	TRBV4-3	NA